Below, 8 T cell receptor beta chains from the same sample are listed, as sequenced in a study of T-cell reconstitution after alpha-beta-depleted transplantation in children. Library preparation (for TCRbeta) was performed with unique molecular identifiers. TCRdb redid the calling of the PCR reads with MiXCR, one entry per CDR3 protein. The table lists 150,000 to 250,000 distinct CDR3 sequences, less than 15% of them singletons. This specimen was PBMCs from the stem cell graft donor, taken from the stem cell graft. The receptors originated from a human donor who donated a stem cell graft to a child with acute lymphoblastic leukemia.

This clonotype occurred many times. The chain links TRBV12-3 or TRBV12-4 to TRBJ2-7; 8 bases align to TRBD1. V was clipped by 3 bases and J by 7 bases; unmatched bases: 11. The CDR3 length is 15 residues. The CDR3 loop is CASSLGGSGGGEQYF. The CDR3 region has the DNA TGTGCCAGCAGTTTGGGTGGGTCAGGGGGCGGTGAGCAGTACTTC.

This clonotype was detected many times. The chain employs TRBV20-1 and TRBJ2-7; D unresolved. This CDR3 is 12 amino acids long. Germline-derived CDR1 and CDR2 are DFQATT and SNEGSKA (reference sequence). With 6 bases removed from V and 5 bases from J, the gap between germline ends came to 14 bases. Here the CDR3 reads CSASLRPHEQYF. The CDR3 coding sequence is TGCAGTGCGTCACTACGCCCCCACGAGCAGTACTTC.

There are a few counts of this clonotype. The genes are TRBV11-3 and TRBJ2-3; D not certain. The V end was cut by 4 bases, the J end by 5 bases, with 10 bases between. The CDR3 runs to 13 residues. CDR1 is SGHNT and CDR2 is YENEEA in the germline V gene. In DNA, the CDR3 is TGTGCCAGCAGCTCCCAGACCATAGATACGCAGTATTTT. Translated: CASSSQTIDTQYF.

This clonotype was counted ten times or more. The rearrangement links TRBV20-1 to TRBJ1-1; no reliable D call. Trimming left V 3 bases short and J 6 bases short, with 11 bases between. The CDR3 is 12 residues long. CDR1 and CDR2 (germline): DFQATT, SNEGSKA (reference sequence). Here the CDR3 DNA reads TGCAGTGCTAGTTTGGTTAGGTCTGAAGCTTTCTTT. Its translation is CSASLVRSEAFF.

The table lists this clonotype with many counts. J is TRBJ1-1 and V is TRBV20-1; TRBD1 agrees at 8 bases. The CDR3 runs to 14 residues. Germline CDR1 is DFQATT and CDR2 is SNEGSKA (reference sequence). Unmatched junction bases numbered 10, after V lost 5 bases and J lost 5 bases. CDR3 in amino acids: CSAETGTGRTEAFF. DNA of the CDR3: TGCAGTGCTGAGACCGGGACAGGAAGAACTGAAGCTTTCTTT.

About this clonotype: Its ends do not fully match the called genes, so a read error is possible. The chain carries TRBV20-1 and TRBJ2-3; TRBD2 agrees at 7 bases. The germline V gene has CDR1 DFQATT and CDR2 SNEGSKA (reference sequence). The CDR3 covers 16 residues. CDR3 sequence (DNA): TGCAGTGCGAGAGGGAGGGGCCGTCGTACGGGAGATACGCAGTATTTT. It codes for CSARGRGRRTGDTQYF.

Ten or more counts support this clonotype. The chain employs TRBV20-1 and TRBJ1-1; D ambiguous. Germline V gene sequence: CDR1 DFQATT, CDR2 SNEGSKA (reference sequence). The CDR3 is 14 residues long. With 0 bases removed from V and 1 base from J, the gap between germline ends came to 9 bases. The DNA for the CDR3 is TGCAGTGCTAGAGATAAGCTGAGGAACACTGAAGCTTTCTTT. It codes for CSARDKLRNTEAFF.

This rearrangement joins TRBV5-1 to TRBJ2-7; 7 bases are shared with TRBD1. CDR3 length: 15 residues. The J segment lost 0 bases and the V segment lost 7 bases, leaving 10 bases of the junction unmatched. Germline-derived CDR1 and CDR2 are SGHRS and YFSETQ. Here the CDR3 reads CASSEEGASSYEQYF. The DNA of the CDR3 is TGCGCCAGCTCCGAAGAGGGGGCAAGCTCCTACGAGCAGTACTTC. Full variable domain (outside the CDR3, taken from reference TRBV5-1 and TRBJ2-7): KAGVTQTPRYLIKTRGQQVTLSCSPISGHRSVSWYQQTPGQGLQFLFEYFSETQRNKGNFPGRFSGRQFSNSRSEMNVSTLELGDSALYLCASSEEGASSYEQYFGPGTRLTVT.